This T cell receptor beta chain was recovered during a study of human T cells and chemical hapten exposure. One entry per CDR3 protein results from TCRdb running MiXCR on the RACE reads. This sample yields approximately 80,000 distinct CDR3 sequences, of which more than 9% are seen a single time; 4% to 5.5% belongs to the top ten. Sample time point: patch test 2, 6 weeks after DPC sensitization. Documented treatment: therapeutic diphenylcyclopropenone sensitization with weekly scalp DPC. The template was total RNA from unfractionated whole blood. This CDR3 spans 16 amino acids. Trimming cost V 4 bases and J 1 base, with 13 bases left between them. Germline-derived CDR1 and CDR2 are SNHLY and FYNNEI.

This rearrangement joins TRBV2 to TRBJ2-2, with no clear D. The sequences come from whole blood, collected in connection with sensitization to the hapten diphenylcyclopropenone (DPC). The clonotype originates from a woman in her fifties or sixties with alopecia areata. Some clones in this sample may be carry-over from other donors' samples. This CDR3 is CASSVRRQKNTGELFF. CDR3 DNA: TGTGCCAGCAGTGTTAGGAGACAAAAGAACACCGGGGAGCTGTTTTTT.